This TCR beta chain was obtained from a study of CD4 T cells in relation to SARS-CoV-2 and coronaviruses. Of note for this clone: The antigen remains undetermined.

CD4+ T cells from unexposed donors were obtained before the COVID-19 pandemic (2011-2018). After less than 11 days of culture, CD4+ T cells were isolated. As cell numbers allowed, unexposed-donor CD4+ T cells faced SARS-CoV-2 S/N and four cold-coronavirus spikes. Each well had 2 million to 2.5 million PBMCs in 5% human AB serum with IL-2. Produced via immunoSEQ multiplex PCR; TCRdb's table is partial and in-frame only. The data hold around 25,000 clones, with roughly 80% observed a single time. Per the germline V gene, CDR1 is SQVTM and CDR2 is ANQGSEA. The CDR3 spans 12 residues. J gave up 9 bases and V 4 bases, and 6 bases lay outside the gene matches.

The source of this sequence is a human donor in good health. The chain recombines TRBV29-1 with TRBJ2-1; TRBD2 matches 7 bases. Source material: CD4+ T cells from PBMCs, cultured in vitro. The CDR3 DNA reads TGCAGCGTTGGTCCCGCGGGAGTTGAGCAGTTCTTC. Translation: CSVGPAGVEQFF.